The 20 T cell receptor beta chains presented below share a single source sample, sequenced in a study of T-cell reconstitution after alpha-beta-depleted transplantation in children. Researchers prepared the TCRbeta library using unique molecular identifiers, the study reports. One entry per CDR3 protein results from TCRdb running MiXCR on the PCR reads. The data contain 200,000 to 250,000 distinct CDR3 sequences, approximately 10% of them singletons. The sequencing used PBMCs, collected before TCRalphabeta/CD19-depleted stem cell transplant. Receptors were obtained from a child younger than two with acute myeloid leukemia, due to receive a stem cell transplant.

At least ten counts were recorded for this clonotype. The V gene is TRBV29-1, the J gene TRBJ2-7; D uncertain. This CDR3 is 12 amino acids long. In germline, CDR1 is SQVTM, CDR2 ANQGSEA. V gave up 2 bases and J gave up 1 base, with 6 bases separating them. The DNA of the CDR3 is TGCAGCGTTGAAAGTGATTCCTACGAGCAGTACTTC. This encodes CSVESDSYEQYF.

This clonotype is labeled as medium-sized. The J gene is TRBJ2-7, the V gene TRBV11-2; TRBD2 matches 14 bases. Germline CDR1 and CDR2: SGHAT and FQNNGV. Trimming at V came to 0 bases and at J to 5 bases, leaving 12 bases not matched to a gene. The CDR3 has 19 amino acids. CDR3 in DNA: TGTGCCAGCAGCTTAGATCTCGGCGGACTAGCGGGAGGTGCCAACGAGCAGTACTTC. Protein sequence: CASSLDLGGLAGGANEQYF.

This clonotype was seen at least ten times. The chain is built from TRBV29-1 and TRBJ2-3; D is possibly TRBD1 (6 bases). Trimming left V 7 bases short and J 2 bases short, with 13 bases between. In germline, CDR1 is SQVTM, CDR2 ANQGSEA. The CDR3 sequence is 13 residues long. The CDR3 protein is CSDRDGSTDTQYF. CDR3 bases: TGCAGCGACAGGGATGGGTCCACAGATACGCAGTATTTT.

This clonotype was seen repeatedly, ten times or more. This rearrangement joins TRBV5-1 to TRBJ1-5; 7 bases agree with TRBD1. J lost 5 bases, V lost 4 bases, and 6 bases had no gene match. Per the germline V gene, CDR1 is SGHRS and CDR2 is YFSETQ. The CDR3 consists of 14 residues. The CDR3 DNA follows: TGCGCCAGCAGCGAGACAGGGAGGGATCAGCCCCAGCATTTT. Encoded protein: CASSETGRDQPQHF.

This clonotype was counted many times. The V and J genes are TRBV14 and TRBJ2-1; 8 nucleotides agree with TRBD2. V was clipped by 1 base and J by 4 bases; unmatched bases: 6. In germline, CDR1 is SGHDN, CDR2 FVKESK. The CDR3 length is 16 residues. The CDR3 coding sequence is TGTGCCAGCAGCCAAGTACGGGGGGGGCCTTACAATGAGCAGTTCTTC. Translating gives CASSQVRGGPYNEQFF. Supplemented by reference TRBV14 and TRBJ2-1, the full variable domain reads EAGVTQFPSHSVIEKGQTVTLRCDPISGHDNLYWYRRVMGKEIKFLLHFVKESKQDESGMPNNRFLAERTGGTYSTLKVQPAELEDSGVYFCASSQVRGGPYNEQFFGPGTRLTVL.

This clonotype was seen ten or more times. V is TRBV5-4 and J is TRBJ2-7; a possible D gene is TRBD1 (6 bases). This CDR3 comprises 14 residues. V was cut by 0 bases and J by 9 bases, with 16 bases left in between. The V gene's germline CDR1 is SGHNT and CDR2 YYREEE (reference sequence). The CDR3 region has the DNA TGTGCCAGCAGCTTGGGACAGGAGACATCGCGGCAGTACTTC. It specifies CASSLGQETSRQYF.

Ten or more counts support this clonotype. V is TRBV5-1 and J is TRBJ2-5; 7 bases match TRBD2. The CDR3 runs to 15 residues. The germline gives CDR1 SGHRS, CDR2 YFSETQ. Losses at the gene ends were 0 bases for V and 2 bases for J; bases not matched to a gene: 4. The CDR3 loop reads CASSLGASGQETQYF. The CDR3 DNA follows: TGCGCCAGCAGCTTGGGTGCTAGCGGACAAGAGACCCAGTACTTC.

This clonotype showed up many times. This chain joins TRBV29-1 and TRBJ2-7; 9 nucleotides agree with TRBD1. Trimming removed 1 base from V and 3 bases from J; junction bases left unmatched: 4. This CDR3 has 14 residues. Germline V CDR1 and CDR2: SQVTM, ANQGSEA. The CDR3 region is CSVEAGTGFYEQYF. The CDR3 nucleotides are TGCAGCGTTGAAGCCGGGACAGGGTTCTACGAGCAGTACTTC.

The table lists this clonotype with many counts. This chain connects TRBV20-1 to TRBJ2-1; D unresolved. V was shortened by 0 bases and J by 0 bases, with 9 bases between the two germline ends. Germline V gives CDR1 DFQATT, CDR2 SNEGSKA (reference sequence). This CDR3 comprises 15 residues. CDR3 region: CSARDSRSSYNEQFF. DNA of the CDR3: TGCAGTGCTAGAGATTCCCGGAGCTCCTACAATGAGCAGTTCTTC.

This clonotype was detected many times. This chain uses TRBV6-1 with TRBJ2-7, with D uncertain. CDR3 size: 14 residues. The V end was cut by 8 bases, the J end by 0 bases, with 14 bases between. The germline V gene has CDR1 MNHNS and CDR2 SASEGT. DNA for the CDR3: TGTGCCAGCTCACCACGAACTCCCTCCTACGAGCAGTACTTC. It yields the protein CASSPRTPSYEQYF.

This clonotype has a count of ten or more. This chain connects TRBV5-1 to TRBJ1-1, with a weak D call TRBD1 (6 bases). The germline V gene encodes CDR1 SGHRS and CDR2 YFSETQ. Trimming shortened V by 5 bases and J by 5 bases, and 10 bases separated the two germline ends. The CDR3 is 12 amino acids. CDR3 loop: CASRQGRTEAFF. CDR3 DNA sequence: TGCGCCAGCAGACAGGGACGGACTGAAGCTTTCTTT.

Many counts were recorded for this clonotype. The chain carries TRBV5-1 and TRBJ1-6; 9 bases are a match to TRBD1. V shed 0 bases, J shed 11 bases, and the junction held 6 bases outside the gene matches. Germline V lookup: CDR1 SGHRS, CDR2 YFSETQ. The CDR3 loop spans 15 amino acids. The CDR3 DNA is TGCGCCAGCAGCTTGGAACAGGGGGCCATGACACCCCTCCACTTT. Translated, it gives CASSLEQGAMTPLHF.

There are many counts of this clonotype. This sequence joins TRBV5-6 and TRBJ1-1, with 7 bases matching TRBD1. This CDR3 has 16 amino acids. CDR1 and CDR2 (germline): SGHDT, YYEEEE. The V gene end was trimmed by 0 bases and the J gene end by 1 base; junction bases not matched to a gene: 6. The CDR3 DNA is TGTGCCAGCAGCTTGGGACCGGGACAGCAGAACACTGAAGCTTTCTTT. This sequence encodes CASSLGPGQQNTEAFF.

This clonotype appeared many times. V and J are TRBV29-1 and TRBJ2-6; D gene ambiguous. Germline V lookup: CDR1 SQVTM, CDR2 ANQGSEA. Deletions cut 3 bases from V and 0 bases from J, with 12 bases between. This CDR3 has 16 amino acids. This chain's CDR3 is CSVDEAQYSGANVLTF. CDR3 DNA sequence: TGCAGCGTTGATGAAGCCCAGTACTCTGGGGCCAACGTCCTGACTTTC.

This clonotype has a count of ten or more. The junction departs from germline at one end; a sequencing error may be responsible. V gene TRBV24-1 combines with J gene TRBJ2-5; D unresolved. This CDR3 is 12 amino acids long. Germline CDR1 is KGHDR and CDR2 is SFDVKD. CDR3 sequence: CATSDFRDHWHF. Here the CDR3 DNA reads TGTGCCACCAGTGATTTCCGAGACCACTGGCACTTC.

This clonotype occurred a few times. The J gene is TRBJ2-7, the V gene TRBV5-1; D unclear. Germline V lookup: CDR1 SGHRS, CDR2 YFSETQ. The V and J ends lost 4 bases and 0 bases respectively, with 8 bases between them. The CDR3 loop spans 13 amino acids. CDR3 DNA: TGCGCCAGCAGCGTGGTAGACTCCTACGAGCAGTACTTC. It encodes CASSVVDSYEQYF.

This clonotype occurred many times. The J gene is TRBJ2-1, the V gene TRBV12-3 or TRBV12-4, with D perhaps assigned TRBD1 or TRBD2 (5 bases each). V was trimmed by 5 bases and J by 6 bases, leaving 11 bases between them. The CDR3 consists of 13 residues. DNA for the CDR3: TGTGCCAGCAGTCCCGGGACGCCCAATGAGCAGTTCTTC. It yields the protein CASSPGTPNEQFF.

About this clonotype itself: This may come from a read error, since a much larger clone is one base off. The rearrangement uses TRBV7-1 and TRBJ2-5; 11 nucleotides line up with TRBD2. TRBV7-1 carries the ORF label, with uncertain function. J gave up 0 bases and V 5 bases, and 11 bases lay outside the gene matches. The CDR3 totals 18 residues. CDR3 sequence (DNA): TGTGCCAGCAGCCCCTGGATAGCGGGGGGGCTGAACCAAGAGACCCAGTACTTC. It encodes CASSPWIAGGLNQETQYF.

This clonotype was detected many times. The chain links TRBV7-9 to TRBJ2-4; D ambiguous. From germline, CDR1 is SEHNR and CDR2 FQNEAQ (reference sequence). The CDR3 consists of 14 residues. V lost 2 bases, J lost 6 bases, and 11 bases lay in between. CDR3 sequence (DNA): TGTGCCAGCAGCTTAACCGGGCCAGGAAACATTCAGTACTTC. It is translated as CASSLTGPGNIQYF. The full variable domain, in which reference TRBV7-9 and TRBJ2-4 provide the parts outside the CDR3, is DTGVSQNPRHKITKRGQNVTFRCDPISEHNRLYWYRQTLGQGPEFLTYFQNEAQLEKSRLLSDRFSAERPKGSFSTLEIQRTEQGDSAMYLCASSLTGPGNIQYFGAGTRLSVL.

Turning to this clonotype: One junction end does not reproduce the germline sequence, and a read error may be involved. The J gene is TRBJ2-7, the V gene TRBV20-1; TRBD1 agrees at 7 bases. CDR3 length: 16 amino acids. Germline loops: CDR1 DFQATT, CDR2 SNEGSKA (reference sequence). CDR3 sequence reads: CSAREPRTGMSYEQYF. The CDR3, as DNA: TGCAGTGCTCGAGAACCGAGGACAGGAATGTCCTACGAGCAGTACTTC.